This T cell receptor (beta chain) emerged from a study of Tregs in tolerant kidney transplant recipients (dated by TCRdb to 2018 to 2020). A note on the overall study: Transplants used related donors with nonmyeloablative bone marrow transplantation; mixed chimerism was transient in the human trials. Before combined kidney and bone marrow transplantation, this study identified donor-specific regulatory T cells using TCRbeta sequencing and then followed those same cells after transplant.

For TCRbeta CDR3 sequencing, genomic DNA from the sorted cells was extracted using the QIAGEN DNeasy Blood and Tissue Kit. High-throughput TCRbeta CDR3 sequencing, which included PCR amplification with bias correction and internal controls, was done commercially through immunoSEQ. The authors processed their data as follows. Unique productive TCRbeta sequences were defined by CDR3 nucleotide sequence when primers matched and otherwise by CDR3 amino acid sequence together with Vbeta and Jbeta genes. As a correction for sorting error, sequences shared between sorted populations at a frequency ratio of 2:1 or less were discarded, and the remaining shared sequences were assigned to the higher population. A sequence counted as donor-reactive if, in CFSE-low cells, the sequence had a frequency of at least 0.01% and was expanded at least 5-fold compared with unstimulated cells. Repertoire divergence was quantified by Jensen-Shannon divergence using the top 100 TCRbeta sequences ranked by frequency. For samples with multiple sequencing runs, sorting error was corrected in each run separately before the runs were combined. What TCRdb holds here is the immuneACCESS table cut down to in-frame rearrangements. Part of the clones is not present; checked against another copy, under half of the missing clones reflect an unresolved V gene, and the others are unexplained. From that table come the V and J calls and clone size; the DNA was used to work out D and trimming. The sample profile shows 75,000 to 80,000 clones; less than 95% of them were found once. The ten largest clonotypes hold about 0.36% of the sample.

Comments on this clone: Its binding antigen is unknown. Within one base of it there is no much larger clone, and no base qualities were kept.

Results and caveats for the whole study, not just this receptor: The study was limited by small patient numbers, and the findings need validation in larger populations and under other immunosuppression protocols. Biological reproducibility was not directly addressed, though technical replication error appeared minimal. Donor-specific Treg expansion exceeded global Treg expansion in tolerant patients, suggesting antigen-driven rather than nonspecific expansion. For some patients, the PCR primers changed as time went on, which meant samples from those patients could not be compared with one another at the nucleotide level. Expanding Tregs with activated donor B cells appeared to identify the most biologically relevant and donor-specific TCRbeta repertoire.

The time point label, as the study defines it: blood sample drawn before combined kidney and bone marrow transplant. Thawed PBMCs were FACS-sorted into unstimulated Tregs (CD4+CD25+CD127-), CD4+ non-Tregs (CD4+CD25-), CD4 cells and CD8 cells. Thawed PBMCs were rested overnight at 37 degrees C with roughly 200 IU/ml IL-2 before Treg sorting. The patients were a few recipients of combined kidney and bone marrow transplants from the ITN036ST trial, and samples were available only from these trial subjects. Healthy control blood was processed by Ficoll density gradient to PBMCs and cryopreserved; patient PBMCs were collected before and after transplant. The CDR3 numbers 17 residues from cysteine through phenylalanine. Of the read, only the CDR3 DNA is kept; its 51 bases are in frame from base 1. V lost 5 bases and J lost 4 bases, and the count of bases not matched to a germline gene is 12. In the germline V gene, CDR1 corresponds to MDHEN and CDR2 to SYDVKM.

This sample comprised Tregs from blood, obtained before the transplant. Recombination connected TRBV28 to TRBJ2-1; TRBD2 fits 9 bases in the junction. The TCR was taken from a human donor who received a combined kidney and bone marrow transplant. The DNA reads as follows: TGTGCCAGCAGTCCCGGCGGGGGGGGCGGGTCGTACAATGAGCAGTTCTTC. Translated, it reads CASSPGGGGGSYNEQFF.